The rows below give T cell receptor beta chains drawn from one sample of a study of T cell responses to AZD1222 COVID-19 vaccine. Assay used: immunoSEQ multiplex PCR; TCRdb lists only in-frame clones, some missing. The sample includes about 270,000 clones, about 94% seen only once; the top ten take around 0.58%. This material consisted of peripheral blood, taken 28 days after the second AZD1222 dose. The receptors shown here come from an adult who received the AZD1222 COVID-19 vaccine. Each CDR3 is given with its conserved first and last residue. D genes are given only for firm matches. Size values are once, few and many counts, or a class for expanded clones, and some rows have none.

>TRBV6-5|.|TRBJ1-4|.
TGTGCCAGCAGTACCTCCTCCCGGACCGCAAAACTGTTTTTT
CASSTSSRTAKLFF
>TRBV7-6|TRBD2|TRBJ2-7|.
TGTGCCAGCACCCGGTTACTAGCGGGAGAGAGCGAGCAGTACTTC
CASTRLLAGESEQYF
>TRBV27|.|TRBJ1-2|.
TGTGCCAGCAGTTTAAGCGTCCGCGCGGACTATGGCTACACCTTC
CASSLSVRADYGYTF
>TRBV14|TRBD2|TRBJ2-1|.
TGTGCCAGCAGCCAAGTACTAGCGGGAGTCAGTGAGCAGTTCTTC
CASSQVLAGVSEQFF
>TRBV29-1|.|TRBJ1-1|.
TGCAGCGTTTTAGGACGGTACAACACTGAAGCTTTCTTT
CSVLGRYNTEAFF
>TRBV12-3/TRBV12-4|.|TRBJ1-5|.
TGTGCCAGCAGTTTATCTCTGAATCAGCCCCAGCATTTT
CASSLSLNQPQHF
>TRBV11-2|.|TRBJ1-6|few
TGTGCCAGCGCATGGGGGGGAGGTAAAAGTTCACCCCTCCACTTT
CASAWGGGKSSPLHF
>TRBV3-1/TRBV3-2|.|TRBJ1-1|.
TGTGCCAGCAGCCAAGGTGGCAGGGCGACTGAAGCTTTCTTT
CASSQGGRATEAFF
>TRBV28|.|TRBJ1-5|.
TGTGCCAGCACCACGGGGTCCCCACGGCCCCAGCATTTT
CASTTGSPRPQHF
>TRBV11-3|.|TRBJ2-1|.
TGTGCCAGCAGCTTAGGAGGGGGGGCACATGAGCAGTTCTTC
CASSLGGGAHEQFF
>TRBV27|.|TRBJ2-5|.
TGTGCCAGCAGTCCGTCCCCTGAGACCCAGTACTTC
CASSPSPETQYF
>TRBV6-5|TRBD1|TRBJ1-2|.
TGTGCCAGCAGTTCTGACAGGGACTATGGCTACACCTTC
CASSSDRDYGYTF
>TRBV5-1|.|TRBJ2-1|.
TGCGCCAGCAGCCTTGATATGGGCTACAATGAGCAGTTCTTC
CASSLDMGYNEQFF
>TRBV5-5|TRBD1|TRBJ2-7|.
TGTGCCAGCAGCTTGGCGAGGACAGGGGGGTATGAGCAGTACTTC
CASSLARTGGYEQYF
>TRBV5-1|.|TRBJ1-4|.
TGCGCCAGCAGCTTGGGGTATTCGACTAATGAAAAACTGTTTTTT
CASSLGYSTNEKLFF
>TRBV5-1|TRBD2|TRBJ2-1|.
TGCGCCAGCAGGGGACTAGCGGGAGGGCACAATGAGCAGTTCTTC
CASRGLAGGHNEQFF
>TRBV18|.|TRBJ1-5|.
TGTGCCAGCTCACCTGCCGGGACTGATAGCAATCAGCCCCAGCATTTT
CASSPAGTDSNQPQHF
>TRBV2|.|TRBJ2-2|.
TGTGCCAGCACCCCGGGGGCCTACAACACCGGGGAGCTGTTTTTT
CASTPGAYNTGELFF
>TRBV28|TRBD2|TRBJ2-3|.
TGTGCCAGCAGTTCGGACCAACTAGCGGGACCTAGCACAGATACGCAGTATTTT
CASSSDQLAGPSTDTQYF
>TRBV7-9|.|TRBJ2-6|.
TGTGCCAGCAGCTTCTCTGGGGCCAACGTCCTGACTTTC
CASSFSGANVLTF
>TRBV28|.|TRBJ1-2|.
TGTGCCAGCAGTTTAGTACCGTACTATGGCTACACCTTC
CASSLVPYYGYTF
>TRBV5-1|TRBD1|TRBJ1-2|.
TGCGCCAGCAGCTCTCCGGACAGGGATTATGGCTACACCTTC
CASSSPDRDYGYTF
>TRBV5-5|.|TRBJ1-2|.
TGTGCCAGCAGCCTTCAGCAGGGCGTCTATGGCTACACCTTC
CASSLQQGVYGYTF
>TRBV27|TRBD1|TRBJ2-1|.
TGTGCCAGCAGGACAGGGGGGGCGAGCTCCTACAATGAGCAGTTCTTC
CASRTGGASSYNEQFF
>TRBV4-1|.|TRBJ1-1|.
TGCGCCAGCAGCCAACCCAGGGGTGCCCAGGGCGAAGCTTTCTTT
CASSQPRGAQGEAFF
>TRBV5-1|.|TRBJ1-4|.
TGCGCCAGCAGCTTGGCTGTGGGTGGGCAGAGCGAAAAACTGTTTTTT
CASSLAVGGQSEKLFF
>TRBV6-5|.|TRBJ1-4|.
TGTGCCAGCAGTTACGACCCGAGGGTAGTACTGTTTTTT
CASSYDPRVVLFF
>TRBV28|TRBD2|TRBJ2-1|.
TGTGCCAGCAGTAATGCGGGGGATTACAATGAGCAGTTCTTC
CASSNAGDYNEQFF
>TRBV7-9|.|TRBJ2-3|.
TGTGCCAGTATACCCCCCGGCACAGATACGCAGTATTTT
CASIPPGTDTQYF
>TRBV5-4|.|TRBJ2-7|.
TGTGCCAGCAGCTTGGCCTCTGGCGGGGTCAGCTACGAGCAGTACTTC
CASSLASGGVSYEQYF
>TRBV28|.|TRBJ1-5|.
TGTGCCAGCAGCCGGGACCCGGTGAGACCCCAGCATTTT
CASSRDPVRPQHF
>TRBV18|.|TRBJ1-4|.
TGTGCCAGCTCACCTGTTGACAGGTCTAATGAAAAACTGTTTTTT
CASSPVDRSNEKLFF
>TRBV28|.|TRBJ2-1|.
TGTGCCAGCAGTTTGTCAGGGCAGTACAATGAGCAGTTCTTC
CASSLSGQYNEQFF
>TRBV30|.|TRBJ2-7|.
TGTGCCTGGAGTGTATCGGTCTACGAGCAGTACTTC
CAWSVSVYEQYF
>TRBV28|.|TRBJ1-6|.
TGTGCCAGCAGGAAAATTAGGATGGGGTATAATTCACCCCTCCACTTT
CASRKIRMGYNSPLHF
>TRBV19|TRBD1|TRBJ1-4|.
TGTGCCAGTAGTGTGACAGGGGATAATGAAAAACTGTTTTTT
CASSVTGDNEKLFF
>TRBV4-1|TRBD1|TRBJ2-7|.
TGCGCCAGCAGCCACGGACAGGGCCGCGAGCAGTACTTC
CASSHGQGREQYF
>TRBV7-8|.|TRBJ1-2|once
TGTGCCAGCAGCCCCCCTGGATCGAAGGGCTACACCTTC
CASSPPGSKGYTF
>TRBV5-5|.|TRBJ2-6|.
TGTGCCAGCAGCTTGGAGCGCCCAACCTCTGGGGCCAACGTCCTGACTTTC
CASSLERPTSGANVLTF
>TRBV5-1|.|TRBJ1-2|.
TGCGCCAGCAGCTTGGTGATGGGAGCGAATGGCTACACCTTC
CASSLVMGANGYTF
>TRBV14|TRBD2|TRBJ2-3|few
TGTGCCAGCAGCCACCCTGGGACTAGCGGGGGAGATACGCAGTATTTT
CASSHPGTSGGDTQYF